A single sample is the source of the 19 T cell receptor beta chains below, sequenced in a study of post-analysis software for immune sequencing data. Their target antigens are unknown. Included in the TCR beta cDNA libraries were unique molecular identifiers. In TCRdb, the PCR reads were re-called with MiXCR into one record per CDR3 protein. Among around 400,000 distinct CDR3 sequences, 35% to 45% were seen once, and the ten largest hold less than 8%. General study findings and limits: TRBV5-6, TRBV5-1 and TRBV20-1 belonged to a set of a handful of TRBV segments that were more frequent in patients than controls.

Sequences were obtained from blood. These receptors all stem from a girl aged 2 to 10 with multiple sclerosis.

The chain joins TRBV7-9 to TRBJ1-1, with 7 nucleotides matching TRBD1. CDR3 length: 14 residues. Germline trimming cut 3 bases from V and 4 bases from J; bases unmatched to any gene: 5. Per germline, CDR1 SEHNR and CDR2 FQNEAQ (reference sequence). The CDR3 is CASSLTGKTTEAFF. Written as DNA, the CDR3 is TGTGCCAGCAGCTTGACAGGGAAAACCACTGAAGCTTTCTTT.

This chain connects TRBV12-3 or TRBV12-4 to TRBJ2-3, with D possibly being TRBD2 (6 bases). The CDR3 contains 14 residues. V was shortened by 5 bases and J by 2 bases, with 11 bases between the two germline ends. The CDR3 region has the DNA TGTGCCAGCAGTCCGACTAGTCTCACAGATACGCAGTATTTT. Translation: CASSPTSLTDTQYF.

This sequence joins TRBV12-5 and TRBJ1-5, with D unresolved. V lost 6 bases and J lost 1, with 4 bases in between. This CDR3 comprises 12 residues. CDR1 and CDR2 from the germline V gene are LGHNT and FRNRAP. Written as DNA, the CDR3 is TGTGCTAGTGGGACAAGCAATCAGCCCCAGCATTTT. Amino acid sequence: CASGTSNQPQHF.

The J gene is TRBJ2-1, the V gene TRBV9; either TRBD1 or TRBD2 may fit D (5 bases each). The CDR3 is 14 amino acids. The germline V gene has CDR1 SGDLS and CDR2 YYNGEE. The germline V and J ends were trimmed by 0 bases and 5 bases, with 9 bases remaining between them. This chain's CDR3 is CASSVGGFDNEQFF. The CDR3 DNA follows: TGTGCCAGCAGCGTAGGGGGGTTCGACAATGAGCAGTTCTTC.

This clonotype came up a few times. The J gene is TRBJ1-5, the V gene TRBV14; D possibly corresponds to TRBD1 (5 bases). CDR1 and CDR2 from the germline V gene are SGHDN and FVKESK. This CDR3 is built from 13 residues. V dropped 5 bases and J dropped 14 bases, with 19 bases sitting between them. This CDR3 reads CASSSATGTLKHF. CDR3 sequence (DNA): TGTGCCAGCAGCTCTGCCACCGGGACTCTTAAGCATTTT. Using reference TRBV14 and TRBJ1-5 for the parts outside the CDR3, the full variable domain is EAGVTQFPSHSVIEKGQTVTLRCDPISGHDNLYWYRRVMGKEIKFLLHFVKESKQDESGMPNNRFLAERTGGTYSTLKVQPAELEDSGVYFCASSSATGTLKHFGDGTRLSIL.

V gene TRBV7-9 combines with J gene TRBJ2-1, with D uncertain. CDR1 is SEHNR and CDR2 is FQNEAQ in the germline V gene (reference sequence). With 1 base removed from V and 3 bases from J, the gap between germline ends came to 4 bases. The CDR3 has 13 residues. DNA for the CDR3: TGTGCCAGCAGCTTAGACCACTACAATGAGCAGTTCTTC. This gives the protein CASSLDHYNEQFF.

The rearrangement links TRBV12-3 or TRBV12-4 to TRBJ1-2; no reliable D call. The ends were cut back, 6 bases at V and 4 bases at J, with 12 bases in the middle. This CDR3 is built from 13 residues. CDR3 coding DNA: TGTGCCAGCAGCCCTACAGCGTCCTATGGCTACACCTTC. Translated: CASSPTASYGYTF.

The chain uses TRBV3-1 and TRBJ1-2, with 7 bases that match TRBD1. V shed 5 bases and J 5 bases; nucleotides not matched to a gene: 20. The germline CDR1 and CDR2 sequences are LGHDT and YNNKEL (reference sequence). The CDR3 has 18 residues. The CDR3 loop is CASSIYWDSPPEGYGYTF. DNA for the CDR3: TGTGCCAGCAGCATATATTGGGACAGCCCTCCGGAAGGGTATGGCTACACCTTC. Supplemented by reference TRBV3-1 and TRBJ1-2, the full variable domain reads DTAVSQTPKYLVTQMGNDKSIKCEQNLGHDTMYWYKQDSKKFLKIMFSYNNKELIINETVPNRFSPKSPDKAHLNLHINSLELGDSAVYFCASSIYWDSPPEGYGYTFGSGTRLTVV.

The chain couples TRBV25-1 to TRBJ1-5; D remains ambiguous. V shed 3 bases and J shed 7 bases, with 10 bases lying between them. CDR1 and CDR2 from the germline V gene are MGHDK and SYGVNS. The CDR3 sequence is 13 residues long. CDR3 in DNA: TGTGCCAGCAGTGATCGCGTTGACCAGCCCCAGCATTTT. As protein: CASSDRVDQPQHF.

The chain combines TRBV27 with TRBJ1-2; a weak D match, TRBD1 (5 bases). From germline, CDR1 is MNHEY and CDR2 SMNVEV (reference sequence). The CDR3 spans 14 residues. V lost 6 bases and J lost 7, with 18 bases in between. For the CDR3, the DNA is TGTGCCAGCAGCCCTCAGGGTGGTCTGGGTGGCTACACCTTC. This sequence encodes CASSPQGGLGGYTF.

The chain links TRBV4-1 to TRBJ1-2; tentatively, D is TRBD1 (6 bases). CDR1 and CDR2 (germline): MGHRA, YSYEKL. Trimming pared 0 bases from V and 8 bases from J, leaving 13 bases between. The CDR3 has 14 amino acids. This CDR3 is CASSQDRGAVGYTF. The CDR3 DNA is TGCGCCAGCAGCCAAGACCGGGGGGCTGTGGGCTACACCTTC.

The genes are TRBV15 and TRBJ2-5; the match to TRBD1 covers 7 bases. The CDR3 has 13 amino acids. Germline CDR1 reads LNHNV; CDR2 reads YYDKDF (reference sequence). The ends lost 1 base at V and 11 bases at J; junction bases unmatched: 7. DNA for the CDR3: TGTGCCACCAGCAGAGTACAGGGGAATGAGCAGTACTTC. Protein product: CATSRVQGNEQYF.

This clonotype was seen a handful of times. V and J are TRBV12-5 and TRBJ2-7; TRBD1 matches at 7 bases. This CDR3 comprises 15 residues. With V trimmed by 5 bases and J by 0 bases, 7 bases remained unmatched. Germline values: CDR1 LGHNT, CDR2 FRNRAP. For the CDR3, the DNA is TGTGCTAGTGGTCCCTGGGACAGTAGCTCCTACGAGCAGTACTTC. Translation: CASGPWDSSSYEQYF.

The chain employs TRBV7-2 and TRBJ2-1; TRBD1 matches 10 bases. The V gene end was trimmed by 2 bases and the J gene end by 8 bases; junction bases not matched to a gene: 12. In germline, CDR1 is SGHTA, CDR2 FQGNSA. CDR3 length: 17 residues. In nucleotides, the CDR3 is TGTGCCAGCAGCTTAAAGGCAGGAGACAGGGGGCCAGATGAGCAGTTCTTC. Its translation is CASSLKAGDRGPDEQFF.

In this sample, this clonotype turned up a few times. The genes are TRBV6-5 and TRBJ1-2, with a tentative D call TRBD1 (5 bases). The CDR3 sequence is 15 residues long. Per germline, CDR1 MNHEY and CDR2 SVGAGI. The V end lost 6 bases, the J end lost 7 bases, and 21 bases lay between the germline ends. This chain's CDR3 is CASRPPGQSGFGYTF. In nucleotides, the CDR3 is TGTGCCAGCAGACCCCCAGGGCAATCGGGTTTTGGCTACACCTTC.

V and J are TRBV28 and TRBJ1-5, with D unclear. From germline, CDR1 is MDHEN and CDR2 SYDVKM. The V end lost 6 bases, the J end lost 7 bases, and 10 bases lay between the germline ends. This CDR3 has 12 residues. This CDR3 reads CASRTPGQPQHF. The CDR3 nucleotides read TGTGCCAGCAGAACCCCTGGGCAGCCCCAGCATTTT.

The chain has TRBV5-8 and TRBJ2-5; D possibly corresponds to TRBD2 (6 bases). V lost 7 bases and J lost 4, with 20 bases in between. The germline V gene encodes CDR1 SGHTS and CDR2 YDEGEE. This CDR3 contains 15 residues. Written as DNA, the CDR3 is TGTGCCAGCGTCCACCGTTCGACTAGATCAGAGACCCAGTACTTC. It translates to CASVHRSTRSETQYF.

This clonotype was counted between two and nine times. This chain joins TRBV7-2 and TRBJ2-1, with D possibly being TRBD1 (6 bases). The CDR3 consists of 13 residues. Trimming pared 4 bases from V and 7 bases from J, leaving 11 bases between. Looked up from germline, CDR1 is SGHTA and CDR2 is FQGNSA. In nucleotides, the CDR3 is TGTGCCAGCAGCTCGGACAGTAGTAATGAGCAGTTCTTC. Translated, it gives CASSSDSSNEQFF.

In its sample, this clonotype was seen once. The chain links TRBV24-1 to TRBJ2-1, with D unresolved. Germline CDR1 KGHDR, CDR2 SFDVKD. V lost 1 base to trimming and J lost 4 bases, with 10 bases between them. CDR3 length: 15 residues. This CDR3 is CATSDFEDQYNEQFF. CDR3 nucleotides: TGTGCCACCAGTGATTTCGAAGACCAGTACAATGAGCAGTTCTTC.